This TCR beta chain was sequenced in a study of tissue T cells after allogeneic stem cell transplantation. Study-wide points: Which tissue TCRs were alloreactive or antigen-specific was not determined. Some clones might be persisting host cells.

Comments on this clone: Its antigen is still unknown. Gene names denote mouse genes. From the germline J gene comes the end of the CDR3, since the read stops 1 residue before it.

Method: immunoSEQ multiplex PCR; TCRdb's copy keeps in-frame clones and lacks some. The sample has about 22,000 clones, around 70% seen once; the top ten hold under 0.75%. Germline loops: CDR1 NNHDY, CDR2 SYVADS. The J segment lost 3 bases and the V segment lost 1 base, leaving 0 bases of the junction unmatched. The CDR3 consists of 14 residues. This TCR was sampled from a female BALB/c mouse in good health. For this strain, the MHC haplotype corresponds to H2-d. The sequencing sample was made of spleen. The chain carries TRBV13-3 and TRBJ1-4; TRBD1 matches 7 bases. The DNA read from the CDR3 is TGTGCCAGCAGTGATCAGGGGGCCAACGAAAGATTATTT. This sequence encodes CASSDQGANERLF. The whole CDR3 sequence reads CASSDQGANERLFF.